The source of this TCR beta chain is a study of vaccination effects on CD4 cells after COVID-19. On this clone itself: Its matching antigen is unknown.

The germline V gene encodes CDR1 MNHEY and CDR2 SVGAGI. The CDR3 is 13 residues long. The ends were cut back, 3 bases at V and 4 bases at J, with 9 bases in the middle. Prior to sequencing, the ViraFEST assay stimulated PBMC with viral peptide pools, which expanded the antigen-specific CD4+ T cells. Having been cultured for roughly 10 days, the cells underwent CD4+ T cell isolation. PCR-confirmed SARS-CoV-2 infection occurred in the person between March and December 2020. With 7.5 to 10 ug/ml peptides and about 9.5 IU/ml IL-2, a few million PBMC per well were cultured. Data came from immunoSEQ multiplex PCR; TCRdb stores just in-frame clones and leaves some out. The repertoire includes roughly 45,000 clones, roughly four fifths of them detected once, and 29% sits in the top ten.

The chain recombines TRBV6-5 with TRBJ1-1, with D possibly being TRBD1 (6 bases). The source is a human donor who had a prior SARS-CoV-2 infection. Sample: CD4+ T cells from PBMCs cultured with a peptide pool, taken before COVID-19 vaccination. The CDR3 loop reads CASSYVRGTEAFF. CDR3 nucleotide sequence: TGTGCCAGCAGTTATGTCAGGGGCACTGAAGCTTTCTTT.